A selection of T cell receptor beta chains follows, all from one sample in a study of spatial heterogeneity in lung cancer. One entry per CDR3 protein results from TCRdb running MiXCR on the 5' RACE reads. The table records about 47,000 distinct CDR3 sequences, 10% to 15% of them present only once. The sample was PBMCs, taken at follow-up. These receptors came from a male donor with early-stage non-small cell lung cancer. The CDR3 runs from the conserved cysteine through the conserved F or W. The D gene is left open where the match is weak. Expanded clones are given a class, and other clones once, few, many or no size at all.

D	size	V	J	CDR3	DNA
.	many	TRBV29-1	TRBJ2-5	CSVAYETQYF	TGCAGCGTTGCATACGAGACCCAGTACTTC
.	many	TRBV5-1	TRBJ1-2	CASSLALAGASYGYTF	TGCGCCAGCAGCTTGGCCTTGGCAGGGGCTTCCTATGGCTACACCTTC
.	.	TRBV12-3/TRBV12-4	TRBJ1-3	CASRPPTGTTFSGNTIYF	TGTGCCAGCAGACCCCCTACCGGGACAACTTTCTCTGGAAACACCATATATTTT
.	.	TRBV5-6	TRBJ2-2	CASSLGASVKTGELFF	TGTGCCAGCAGCTTGGGTGCTAGCGTAAAGACCGGGGAGCTGTTTTTT
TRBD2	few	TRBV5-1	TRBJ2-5	CASSLELGGPQYF	TGCGCCAGCAGCTTGGAACTGGGAGGGCCCCAGTACTTC
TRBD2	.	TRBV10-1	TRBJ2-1	CASRTSGGEFF	TGCGCCAGCAGAACTAGCGGGGGAGAGTTCTTC
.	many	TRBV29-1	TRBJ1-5	CSVEATEGQPQHF	TGCAGCGTTGAAGCGACAGAAGGTCAGCCCCAGCATTTT
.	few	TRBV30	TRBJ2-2	CACPGPRNTGELFF	TGTGCCTGCCCCGGGCCAAGAAACACCGGGGAGCTGTTTTTT
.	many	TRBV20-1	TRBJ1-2	CSAREGPNGYTF	TGCAGTGCTAGAGAAGGACCCAATGGCTACACCTTC
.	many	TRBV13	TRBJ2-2	CASSLGSGGGLTGELFF	TGTGCCAGCAGCTTAGGCAGTGGAGGAGGGCTCACCGGGGAGCTGTTTTTT
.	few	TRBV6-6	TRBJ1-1	CASRGLGRPDTEAFF	TGTGCCAGCAGGGGATTAGGGAGACCTGACACTGAAGCTTTCTTT
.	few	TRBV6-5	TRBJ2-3	CASRQTSTDTQYF	TGTGCCAGCAGGCAAACTAGCACAGATACGCAGTATTTT
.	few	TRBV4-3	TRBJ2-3	CASSQGVSGRTDTQYF	TGCGCCAGCAGCCAAGGCGTAAGCGGCCGCACAGATACGCAGTATTTT
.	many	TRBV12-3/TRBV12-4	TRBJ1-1	CASRGPGNTEAFF	TGTGCCAGCAGGGGTCCGGGGAACACTGAAGCTTTCTTT
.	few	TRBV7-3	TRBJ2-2	CASRRGRSTGELFF	TGTGCCAGCCGTCGTGGCAGAAGCACCGGGGAGCTGTTTTTT
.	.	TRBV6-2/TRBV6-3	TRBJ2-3	CASRGTGTDTQYF	TGTGCCAGCAGAGGAACAGGGACAGATACGCAGTATTTT
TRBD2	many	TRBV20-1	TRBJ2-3	CSARVAGGNTDTQYF	TGCAGTGCTCGAGTAGCGGGAGGGAACACAGATACGCAGTATTTT
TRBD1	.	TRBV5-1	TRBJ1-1	CASSLRGHTEAFF	TGCGCCAGCAGCTTGAGGGGGCACACTGAAGCTTTCTTT
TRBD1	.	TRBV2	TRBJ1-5	CASSPGQGHQPQHF	TGTGCCAGCAGCCCGGGACAGGGTCATCAGCCCCAGCATTTT
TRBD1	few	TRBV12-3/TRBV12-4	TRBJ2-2	CASSSATGSHTGELFF	TGTGCCAGCAGTTCAGCGACAGGGTCCCATACCGGGGAGCTGTTTTTT
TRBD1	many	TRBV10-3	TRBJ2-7	CAISEKGAVYEQYF	TGTGCCATCAGTGAAAAGGGGGCGGTCTACGAGCAGTACTTC
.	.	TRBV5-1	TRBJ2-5	CASSLAGVQETQYF	TGCGCCAGCAGCTTGGCAGGCGTACAAGAGACCCAGTACTTC
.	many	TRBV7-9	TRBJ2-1	CASSLRGQLDNEQFF	TGTGCCAGCAGCTTAAGAGGACAGTTGGACAATGAGCAGTTCTTC
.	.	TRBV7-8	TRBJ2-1	CASSLNTDDLRSYNEQFF	TGTGCCAGCAGCCTCAATACCGATGACCTACGCTCCTACAATGAGCAGTTCTTC
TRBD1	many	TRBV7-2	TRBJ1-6	CASSLDRGPLHF	TGTGCCAGCAGCTTAGACAGGGGACCCCTCCACTTT
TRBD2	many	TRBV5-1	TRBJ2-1	CASSLAGTSVHNEQFF	TGCGCCAGCAGCCTGGCCGGGACTAGCGTTCACAATGAGCAGTTCTTC
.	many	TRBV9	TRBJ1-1	CASSPLGFPEAFF	TGTGCCAGCAGCCCCTTGGGGTTCCCTGAAGCTTTCTTT
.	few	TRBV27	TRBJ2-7	CASSLSVGRQYF	TGTGCCAGCAGTTTATCGGTAGGACGGCAGTACTTC
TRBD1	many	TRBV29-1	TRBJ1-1	CSVDAGTVNTEAFF	TGCAGCGTTGACGCCGGGACAGTGAACACTGAAGCTTTCTTT
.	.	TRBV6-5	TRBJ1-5	CASRRSAATHSNQPQHF	TGTGCCAGCAGACGCAGCGCTGCAACCCATAGCAATCAGCCCCAGCATTTT
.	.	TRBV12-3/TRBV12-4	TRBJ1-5	CASSAHTGGQEGQPQHF	TGTGCCAGCAGTGCCCATACCGGGGGGCAGGAGGGTCAGCCCCAGCATTTT
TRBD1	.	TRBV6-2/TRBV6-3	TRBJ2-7	CASSRTGPLEQYF	TGTGCCAGCAGCCGGACAGGGCCCCTCGAGCAGTACTTC
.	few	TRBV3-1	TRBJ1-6	CASGSSYNSPLHF	TGTGCCAGCGGAAGCTCCTATAATTCACCCCTCCACTTT
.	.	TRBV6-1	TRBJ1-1	CASSVPQGLAEAFF	TGTGCCAGCAGTGTCCCCCAGGGTCTTGCTGAAGCTTTCTTT
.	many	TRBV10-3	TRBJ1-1	CAIAGAENTEAFF	TGTGCCATTGCGGGGGCCGAGAACACTGAAGCTTTCTTT
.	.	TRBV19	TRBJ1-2	CASKRDRSPNYGYTF	TGTGCCAGTAAAAGGGACCGGAGTCCTAACTATGGCTACACCTTC
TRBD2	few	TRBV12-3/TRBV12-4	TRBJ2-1	CASSGLAGGGEQFF	TGTGCCAGCAGCGGACTAGCGGGAGGCGGTGAGCAGTTCTTC
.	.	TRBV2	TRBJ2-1	CASTLEEGFGERFF	TGTGCCAGCACCCTGGAGGAGGGGTTTGGTGAGCGGTTCTTC
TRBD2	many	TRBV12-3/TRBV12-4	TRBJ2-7	CASSVAGDEQYF	TGTGCCAGCAGTGTAGCGGGGGACGAGCAGTACTTC
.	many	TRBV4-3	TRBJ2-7	CASSQDRDVEQYF	TGCGCCAGCAGCCAAGACCGGGACGTTGAGCAGTACTTC
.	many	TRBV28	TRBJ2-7	CASSRPAYEQYF	TGTGCCAGCAGTCGCCCGGCCTACGAGCAGTACTTC
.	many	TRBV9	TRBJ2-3	CASSVVGSASTDTQYF	TGTGCCAGCAGCGTAGTCGGCAGTGCCAGCACAGATACGCAGTATTTT
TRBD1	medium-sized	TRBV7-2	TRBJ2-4	CASSRRTGESIQYF	TGTGCCAGCAGCCGACGGACAGGGGAGAGCATTCAGTACTTC
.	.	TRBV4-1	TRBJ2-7	CASSQASGFYKQYF	TGCGCCAGCAGCCAAGCTTCGGGGTTCTACAAGCAGTACTTC
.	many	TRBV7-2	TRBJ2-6	CASSLNGANVLTF	TGTGCCAGCAGCTTAAATGGGGCCAACGTCCTGACTTTC
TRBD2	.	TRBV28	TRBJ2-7	CASRTSGISSYEQYF	TGTGCCAGCAGGACTAGCGGGATTTCGTCCTACGAGCAGTACTTC